Detailed here is one T cell receptor beta chain. Its antigen is still unknown. This sample is part of a study of T cell responses to AZD1222 COVID-19 vaccine. General study findings and limits: Repertoire collection took place solely once the T cell response had peaked.

The CDR3 loop spans 14 amino acids. Per germline, CDR1 LNHDA and CDR2 SQIVND (reference sequence). The J segment lost 1 base and the V segment lost 11 bases, leaving 9 bases of the junction unmatched. Repertoires were generated with immunoSEQ multiplex PCR, while TCRdb's copy carries only in-frame clones and drops some. The data contain fewer than 110,000 clones, about 88% of them singletons. The sequence was obtained from an adult in good health. The source was peripheral blood, collected on day 0 of AZD1222 vaccination. The chain couples TRBV19 to TRBJ2-7; 9 bases are shared with TRBD1. CDR3 sequence (DNA): TGTGCCGCCAACTCCGGGACAGGGTCCTACGAGCAGTACTTC. This sequence encodes CAANSGTGSYEQYF. Complete variable domain (other parts from reference TRBV19 and TRBJ2-7): DGGITQSPKYLFRKEGQNVTLSCEQNLNHDAMYWYRQDPGQGLRLIYYSQIVNDFQKGDIAEGYSVSREKKESFPLTVTSAQKNPTAFYLCAANSGTGSYEQYFGPGTRLTVT.